The 8 T cell receptor beta chains below come from one sample, sequenced in a study of blood T cell repertoires in COVID-19. Clones were read by immunoSEQ multiplex PCR, and TCRdb kept only the in-frame ones, dropping some. The sample includes 250,000 to 350,000 clones, around 90% seen only once; the top ten take 2% to 2.5%. The sequencing input was peripheral blood. All receptors come from a woman aged 45-59 years who had recovered from COVID-19.

This clone was seen a single time. This chain joins TRBV24-1 and TRBJ2-3; 7 bases are shared with TRBD2. V shed 4 bases and J 0 bases; nucleotides not matched to a gene: 0. The germline CDR1 and CDR2 sequences are KGHDR and SFDVKD. There are 14 residues in the CDR3. The CDR3 DNA is TGTGCCACCAGTGACGGGGGGAGCACAGATACGCAGTATTTT. Translation gives CATSDGGSTDTQYF.

This clone was seen just once. The CDR3 loop is CASSQDWPTGGHYGYTF. The CDR3 DNA follows: TGCGCCAGCAGCCAAGACTGGCCTACGGGGGGACACTATGGCTACACCTTC. The V call is TRBV4-3, the J call TRBJ1-2, with a tentative D call TRBD1 (5 bases). The ends were cut back, 0 bases at V and 3 bases at J, with 17 bases in the middle. The V gene's germline CDR1 is LGHNA and CDR2 YSLEER. The CDR3 has 17 amino acids.

This clone was counted a single time. This sequence joins TRBV5-1 and TRBJ2-7; D might be TRBD1 (6 bases). Trimming stripped 4 bases from V and 2 bases from J, with 13 bases between. Germline V gene data show CDR1 as SGHRS and CDR2 as YFSETQ. The CDR3 is made up of 14 amino acids. The CDR3 here is CASSRTAATYEQYF. CDR3 bases: TGCGCCAGCAGCAGGACAGCGGCAACCTACGAGCAGTACTTC.

This chain links TRBV7-3 with TRBJ1-2; 7 positions agree with TRBD1. The CDR3 totals 19 residues. The V gene end was trimmed by 4 bases and the J gene end by 5 bases; junction bases not matched to a gene: 22. Per germline, CDR1 SGHTA and CDR2 FQGTGA. CDR3 in amino acids: CASSSGNEDRPFRLYGYTF. The CDR3 DNA reads as TGTGCCAGCAGCTCCGGAAATGAGGACAGGCCCTTTCGCCTGTATGGCTACACCTTC.

DNA of the CDR3: TGCGCCAGCAGCTTGGGACAGCACTATGGCTACACCTTC. Its protein is CASSLGQHYGYTF. The chain joins TRBV5-1 to TRBJ1-2; D might be TRBD1 (5 bases). The CDR3 contains 13 residues. Germline V gene lookup returns CDR1 SGHRS and CDR2 YFSETQ. With 0 bases removed from V and 3 bases from J, the gap between germline ends came to 6 bases.

As regards this clone: Its ends do not fully match the called genes, so a read error is possible. J is TRBJ1-4 and V is TRBV5-1; D call uncertain. Germline V gene data show CDR1 as SGHRS and CDR2 as YFSETQ. This CDR3 contains 14 residues. The CDR3 reads CASSLAGSDEQLFF. The CDR3, as DNA: TGCGCCAGCAGCTTGGCGGGGTCTGATGAACAACTGTTTTTT.

The DNA of the CDR3 is TGTGCCAGCAGCTTTACTAGCGGGGGCCAAGAGACCCAGTACTTC. Translated: CASSFTSGGQETQYF. V gene TRBV7-9 combines with J gene TRBJ2-5; 11 nucleotides align to TRBD2. CDR1 and CDR2 (germline): SEHNR, FQNEAQ (reference sequence). The CDR3 loop spans 15 amino acids. The V and J ends lost 3 bases and 1 base, in that order; junction bases with no gene match: 1.

V usage is TRBV4-2 and J usage is TRBJ1-1, with a possible D match to TRBD1 (6 bases). V lost 0 bases and J 2 bases, leaving 10 bases between the germline ends. The CDR3 contains 15 residues. Looked up from germline, CDR1 is LGHNA and CDR2 is YNFKEQ. CDR3 in amino acids: CASSQEYRVNTEAFF. As DNA, the CDR3 is TGTGCCAGCAGCCAAGAATACAGGGTAAACACTGAAGCTTTCTTT.